A single sample gave rise to the 17 T cell receptor beta chains below, sequenced in a study of T cell responses to AZD1222 COVID-19 vaccine. Sequenced by immunoSEQ multiplex PCR; TCRdb stores in-frame clones only, minus some. Among 150,000 to 200,000 clones listed, 92% were seen once. The sequencing here drew on peripheral blood, taken 28 days after the second AZD1222 dose. Every receptor here comes from an adult who received the AZD1222 COVID-19 vaccine.

The rearrangement uses TRBV5-1 and TRBJ1-2, with no clear D. The CDR3 covers 14 residues. Per germline, CDR1 SGHRS and CDR2 YFSETQ. V lost 3 bases and J 7 bases, leaving 16 bases between the germline ends. The CDR3 DNA is TGCGCCAGCAGCTCCTTACCTACTGCGCCTGGCTACACCTTC. This translates into CASSSLPTAPGYTF.

The rearrangement joins TRBV6-6 to TRBJ2-7; weak D call: TRBD2 (5 bases). The CDR3 spans 16 residues. Germline V gives CDR1 MNHNY, CDR2 SVGAGI (reference sequence). The V end lost 0 bases, the J end lost 0 bases, and 12 bases lay between the germline ends. The CDR3 loop is CASSYSPEGSSYEQYF. In nucleotides, the CDR3 is TGTGCCAGCAGTTACTCGCCCGAAGGGAGCTCCTACGAGCAGTACTTC.

A single count supports this clone. The chain links TRBV28 to TRBJ1-2; 9 nucleotides match TRBD1. The trim removed 3 bases at V and 4 bases at J, leaving 0 bases unmatched. The length of the CDR3 is 13 residues. Germline V gene sequence: CDR1 MDHEN, CDR2 SYDVKM. CDR3 amino acids: CASSLTGGYGYTF. The CDR3 DNA reads TGTGCCAGCAGTTTGACAGGGGGCTATGGCTACACCTTC.

The chain carries TRBV28 and TRBJ2-5; D not resolved. Deletions cut 1 base from V and 7 bases from J, with 19 bases between. The CDR3 is 16 residues long. Germline V lookup: CDR1 MDHEN, CDR2 SYDVKM. The CDR3 nucleotides are TGTGCCAGCAGTTTATTCGGAAGACGATGGGGTGGGACCCAGTACTTC. This codes for CASSLFGRRWGGTQYF.

This chain uses TRBV7-9 with TRBJ2-5; 8 positions agree with TRBD1. Per germline, CDR1 SEHNR and CDR2 FQNEAQ (reference sequence). The length of the CDR3 is 16 residues. Germline trimming cut 5 bases from V and 2 bases from J; bases unmatched to any gene: 10. The CDR3 reads CASSPGQGWDQETQYF. The CDR3 coding sequence is TGTGCCAGCAGCCCCGGACAGGGATGGGATCAAGAGACCCAGTACTTC.

This chain links TRBV19 with TRBJ1-1, with no clear D. V shed 3 bases and J shed 5 bases, with 10 bases lying between them. The CDR3 runs to 13 residues. Germline loops: CDR1 LNHDA, CDR2 SQIVND (reference sequence). CDR3 residues: CASSMEAGTEAFF. CDR3 nucleotide sequence: TGTGCCAGTAGTATGGAGGCTGGAACTGAAGCTTTCTTT.

The chain combines TRBV11-2 with TRBJ2-7, with 9 bases identical to TRBD2. CDR1 and CDR2 (germline): SGHAT, FQNNGV. V dropped 1 base and J dropped 5; count of bases not matched to a gene: 6. This CDR3 contains 15 residues. This CDR3 reads CASSLAAGGVDEQYF. CDR3 nucleotides: TGTGCCAGCAGCTTAGCGGCGGGAGGGGTCGACGAGCAGTACTTC. Variable domain in full (rest from reference TRBV11-2 and TRBJ2-7): EAGVAQSPRYKIIEKRQSVAFWCNPISGHATLYWYQQILGQGPKLLIQFQNNGVVDDSQLPKDRFSAERLKGVDSTLKIQPAKLEDSAVYLCASSLAAGGVDEQYFGPGTRLTVT.

This chain connects TRBV28 to TRBJ2-5; D remains unclear. V shed 3 bases and J shed 5 bases, with 7 bases lying between them. The CDR3 totals 12 residues. The germline V gene has CDR1 MDHEN and CDR2 SYDVKM. The CDR3 DNA is TGTGCCAGCAGTTTGTTTCGGGAGACCCAGTACTTC. As protein: CASSLFRETQYF.

A single count supports this clone. This chain links TRBV18 with TRBJ2-2; TRBD1 might be the D (5 bases). Germline V lookup: CDR1 KGHSH, CDR2 LQKENI. This CDR3 has 15 amino acids. The V and J ends lost 4 bases and 0 bases respectively, with 9 bases between them. This chain's CDR3 is CASSRGQANTGELFF. In nucleotides, the CDR3 is TGTGCCAGCTCACGGGGCCAGGCGAACACCGGGGAGCTGTTTTTT.

This chain connects TRBV6-5 to TRBJ2-7; 8 bases line up with TRBD1. The V and J ends lost 5 bases and 5 bases, in that order; junction bases with no gene match: 11. Germline V lookup: CDR1 MNHEY, CDR2 SVGAGI. This CDR3 contains 15 residues. DNA of the CDR3: TGTGCCAGCAGTCCCGCCGGACAGGGATCCCACGAGCAGTACTTC. Protein: CASSPAGQGSHEQYF.

This clone was recorded only once. The chain combines TRBV7-2 with TRBJ1-1; D is possibly TRBD1 (6 bases). With 5 bases removed from V and 4 bases from J, the gap between germline ends came to 11 bases. The germline CDR1 and CDR2 sequences are SGHTA and FQGNSA. The CDR3 has 13 residues. The CDR3 reads CASSETQGTEAFF. CDR3 in DNA: TGTGCCAGCAGCGAGACACAGGGCACTGAAGCTTTCTTT.

This rearrangement joins TRBV6-5 to TRBJ2-7; D perhaps matches TRBD1 (5 bases). The length of the CDR3 is 13 residues. The V gene lost 7 bases and the J gene lost 4 bases, with 14 bases spanning the gap. Germline V lookup: CDR1 MNHEY, CDR2 SVGAGI. This CDR3 reads CASTQEDRYEQYF. The CDR3 DNA follows: TGTGCCAGCACTCAGGAAGACAGATACGAGCAGTACTTC.

The chain uses TRBV7-2 and TRBJ2-1; no definite D call. From germline, CDR1 is SGHTA and CDR2 FQGNSA. V was clipped by 1 base and J by 6 bases, with 10 bases between them. CDR3 length equals 14 residues. CDR3 DNA: TGTGCCAGCAGCTTAGATGACCCCGGCAATGAGCAGTTCTTC. Its translation is CASSLDDPGNEQFF.

A few counts support this clone. The gene calls are TRBV6-2 or TRBV6-3 and TRBJ2-1, with TRBD2 matching over 16 bases. Germline values: CDR1 MNHEY, CDR2 SVGEGT. The CDR3 is 18 residues long. Trimming at V came to 2 bases and at J to 8 bases, leaving 9 bases not matched to a gene. CDR3 residues: CASSYAGLGLAGGYEQFF. The CDR3 DNA reads TGTGCCAGCAGTTACGCCGGCTTGGGACTAGCGGGAGGGTATGAGCAGTTCTTC.

The chain joins TRBV12-2 to TRBJ1-1. TRBV12-2 is a pseudogene locus. This CDR3 has 15 amino acids. The CDR3 spells CASRELPGRGTEAFF. CDR3 DNA sequence: TGTGCAAGTCGCGAATTACCGGGCCGAGGCACTGAAGCTTTCTTT.

The V call is TRBV23-1, the J call TRBJ2-7; D possibly uses TRBD1 or TRBD2 (7 bases each). TRBV23-1 is labeled an ORF, and its function is uncertain. CDR3 length: 17 amino acids. Trimming cost V 7 bases and J 2 bases, with 24 bases left between them. Here the CDR3 reads CASTQGEGRQIPYEQYF. CDR3 bases: TGCGCCAGCACCCAGGGGGAGGGGAGACAAATCCCCTACGAGCAGTACTTC.

The rearrangement uses TRBV28 and TRBJ2-4; TRBD2 matches at 7 bases. This CDR3 region has 18 residues. In germline, CDR1 is MDHEN, CDR2 SYDVKM. J lost 3 bases, V lost 2 bases, and 13 bases had no gene match. CDR3 coding DNA: TGTGCCAGCAGTTTAAGGCGTTCGGGGAGGGCTGACAAAAACATTCAGTACTTC. Its protein is CASSLRRSGRADKNIQYF.